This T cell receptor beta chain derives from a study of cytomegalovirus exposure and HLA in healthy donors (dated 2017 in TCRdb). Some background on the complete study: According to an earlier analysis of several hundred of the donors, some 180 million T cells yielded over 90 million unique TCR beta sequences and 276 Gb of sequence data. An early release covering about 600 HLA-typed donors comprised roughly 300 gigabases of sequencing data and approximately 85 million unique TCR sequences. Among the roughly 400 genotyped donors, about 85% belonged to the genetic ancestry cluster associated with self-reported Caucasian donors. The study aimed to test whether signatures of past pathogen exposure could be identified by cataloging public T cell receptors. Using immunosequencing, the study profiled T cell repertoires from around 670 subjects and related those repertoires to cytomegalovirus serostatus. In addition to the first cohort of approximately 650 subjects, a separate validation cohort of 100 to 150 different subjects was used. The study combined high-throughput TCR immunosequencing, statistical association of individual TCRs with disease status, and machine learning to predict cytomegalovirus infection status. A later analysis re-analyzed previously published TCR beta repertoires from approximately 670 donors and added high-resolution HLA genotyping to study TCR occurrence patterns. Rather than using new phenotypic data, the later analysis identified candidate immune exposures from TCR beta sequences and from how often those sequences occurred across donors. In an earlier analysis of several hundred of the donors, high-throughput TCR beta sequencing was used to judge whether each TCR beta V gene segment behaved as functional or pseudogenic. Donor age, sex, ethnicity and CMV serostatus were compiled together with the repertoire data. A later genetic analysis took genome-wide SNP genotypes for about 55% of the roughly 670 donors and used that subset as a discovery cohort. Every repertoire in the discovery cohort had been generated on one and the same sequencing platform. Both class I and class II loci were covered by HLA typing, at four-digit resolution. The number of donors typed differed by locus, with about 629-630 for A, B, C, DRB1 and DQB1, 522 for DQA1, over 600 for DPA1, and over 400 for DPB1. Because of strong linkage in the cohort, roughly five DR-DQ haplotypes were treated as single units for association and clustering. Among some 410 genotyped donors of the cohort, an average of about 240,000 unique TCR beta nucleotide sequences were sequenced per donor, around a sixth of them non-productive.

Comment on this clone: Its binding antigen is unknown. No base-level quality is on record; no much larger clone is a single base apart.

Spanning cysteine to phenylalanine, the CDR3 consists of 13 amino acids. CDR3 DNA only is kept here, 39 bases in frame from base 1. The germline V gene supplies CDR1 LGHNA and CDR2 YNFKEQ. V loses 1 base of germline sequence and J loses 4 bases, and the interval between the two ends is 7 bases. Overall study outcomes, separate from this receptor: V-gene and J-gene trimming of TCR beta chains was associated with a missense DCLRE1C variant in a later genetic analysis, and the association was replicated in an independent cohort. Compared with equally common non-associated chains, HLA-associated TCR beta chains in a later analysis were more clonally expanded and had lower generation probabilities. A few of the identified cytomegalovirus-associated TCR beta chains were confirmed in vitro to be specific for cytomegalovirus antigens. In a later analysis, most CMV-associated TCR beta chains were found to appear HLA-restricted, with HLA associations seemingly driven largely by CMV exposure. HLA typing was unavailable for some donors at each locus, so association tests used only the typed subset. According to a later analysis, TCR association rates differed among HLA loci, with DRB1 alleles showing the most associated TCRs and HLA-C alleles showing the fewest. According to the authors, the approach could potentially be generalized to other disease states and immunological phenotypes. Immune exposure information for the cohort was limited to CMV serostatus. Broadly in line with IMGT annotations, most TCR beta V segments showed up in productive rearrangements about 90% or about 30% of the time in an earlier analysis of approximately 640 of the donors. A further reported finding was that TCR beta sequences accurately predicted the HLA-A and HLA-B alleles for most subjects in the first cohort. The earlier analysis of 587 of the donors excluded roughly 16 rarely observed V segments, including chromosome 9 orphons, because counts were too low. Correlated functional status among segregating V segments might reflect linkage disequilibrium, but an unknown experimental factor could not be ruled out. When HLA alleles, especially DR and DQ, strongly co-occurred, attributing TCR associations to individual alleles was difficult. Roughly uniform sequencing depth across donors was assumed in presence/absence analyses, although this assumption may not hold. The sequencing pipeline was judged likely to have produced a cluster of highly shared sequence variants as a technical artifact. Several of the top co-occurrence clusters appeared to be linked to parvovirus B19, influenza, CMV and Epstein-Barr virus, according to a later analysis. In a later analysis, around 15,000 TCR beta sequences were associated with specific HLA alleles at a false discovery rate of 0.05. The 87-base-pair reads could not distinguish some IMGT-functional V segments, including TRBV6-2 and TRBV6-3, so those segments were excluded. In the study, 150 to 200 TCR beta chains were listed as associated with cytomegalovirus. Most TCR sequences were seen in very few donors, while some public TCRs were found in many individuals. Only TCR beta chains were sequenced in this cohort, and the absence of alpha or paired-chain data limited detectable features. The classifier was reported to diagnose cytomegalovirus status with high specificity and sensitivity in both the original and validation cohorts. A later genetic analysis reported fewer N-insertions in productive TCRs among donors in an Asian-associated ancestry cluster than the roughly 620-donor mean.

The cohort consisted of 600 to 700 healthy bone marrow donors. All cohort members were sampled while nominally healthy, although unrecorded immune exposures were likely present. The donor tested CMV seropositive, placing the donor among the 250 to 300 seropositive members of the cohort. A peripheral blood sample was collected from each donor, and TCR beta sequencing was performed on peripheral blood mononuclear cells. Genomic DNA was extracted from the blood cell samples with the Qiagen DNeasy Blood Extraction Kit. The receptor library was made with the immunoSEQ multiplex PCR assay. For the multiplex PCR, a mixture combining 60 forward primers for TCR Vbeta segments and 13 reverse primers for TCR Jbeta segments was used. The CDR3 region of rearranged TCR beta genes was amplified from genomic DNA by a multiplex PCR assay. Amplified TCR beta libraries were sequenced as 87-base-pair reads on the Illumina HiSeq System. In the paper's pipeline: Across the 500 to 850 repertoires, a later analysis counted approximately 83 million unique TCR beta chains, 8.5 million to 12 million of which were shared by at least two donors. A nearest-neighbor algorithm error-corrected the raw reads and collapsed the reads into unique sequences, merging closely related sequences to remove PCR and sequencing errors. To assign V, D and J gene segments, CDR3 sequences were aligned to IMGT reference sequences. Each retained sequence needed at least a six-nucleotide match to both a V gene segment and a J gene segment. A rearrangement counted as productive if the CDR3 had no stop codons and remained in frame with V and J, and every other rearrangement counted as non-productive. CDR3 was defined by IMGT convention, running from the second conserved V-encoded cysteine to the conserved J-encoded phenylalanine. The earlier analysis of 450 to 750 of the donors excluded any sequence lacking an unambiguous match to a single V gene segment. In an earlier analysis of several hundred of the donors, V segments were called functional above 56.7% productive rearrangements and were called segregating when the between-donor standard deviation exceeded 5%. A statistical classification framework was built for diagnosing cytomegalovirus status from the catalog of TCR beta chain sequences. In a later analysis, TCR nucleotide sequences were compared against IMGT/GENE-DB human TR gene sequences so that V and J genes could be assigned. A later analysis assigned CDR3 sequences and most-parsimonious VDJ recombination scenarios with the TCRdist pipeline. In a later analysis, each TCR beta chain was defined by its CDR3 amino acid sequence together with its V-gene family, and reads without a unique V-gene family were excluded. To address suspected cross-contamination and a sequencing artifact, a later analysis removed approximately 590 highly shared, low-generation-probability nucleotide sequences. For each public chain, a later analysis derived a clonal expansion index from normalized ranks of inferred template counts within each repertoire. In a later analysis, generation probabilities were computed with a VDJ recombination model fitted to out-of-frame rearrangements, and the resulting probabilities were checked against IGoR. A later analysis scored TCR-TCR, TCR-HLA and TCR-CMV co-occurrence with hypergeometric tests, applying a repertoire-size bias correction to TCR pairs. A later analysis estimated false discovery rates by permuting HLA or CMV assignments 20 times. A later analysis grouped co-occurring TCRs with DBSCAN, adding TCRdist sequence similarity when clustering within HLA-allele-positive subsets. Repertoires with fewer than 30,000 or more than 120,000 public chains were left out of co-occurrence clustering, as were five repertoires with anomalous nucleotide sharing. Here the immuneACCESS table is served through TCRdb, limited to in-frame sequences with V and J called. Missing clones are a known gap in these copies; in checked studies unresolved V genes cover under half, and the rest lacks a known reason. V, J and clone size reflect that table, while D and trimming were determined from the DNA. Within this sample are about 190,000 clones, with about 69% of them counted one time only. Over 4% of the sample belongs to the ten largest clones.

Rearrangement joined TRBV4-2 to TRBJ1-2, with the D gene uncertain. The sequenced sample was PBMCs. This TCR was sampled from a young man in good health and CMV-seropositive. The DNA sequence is TGTGCCAGCAGCCAAGGTGCGGGCTATGGCTACACCTTC. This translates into CASSQGAGYGYTF.